A single TCR beta chain is shown here with its context. The data originate from a study of OX40 agonist ivuxolimab in advanced cancers. The overall study: Past anti-PD-1, anti-PD-L1 or anti-CTLA-4 therapy was accepted, and roughly 38% had received some. Partial responses were recorded for three patients, including one with hepatocellular carcinoma and two with cutaneous melanoma.

The CDR3 loop spans 15 amino acids. Germline loops: CDR1 LNHDA, CDR2 SQIVND (reference sequence). With 4 bases clipped from V and 1 base from J, the junction kept 7 bases outside the gene matches. On cycle 4 day 1 and cycle 7 day 1, as well as at baseline, blood was sampled. Assay used: immunoSEQ multiplex PCR; TCRdb lists only in-frame clones, some missing. The profile shows 9,500 to 10,000 clones, approximately 70% of them singletons. The chain uses TRBV19 and TRBJ2-7, with 7 bases aligning to TRBD2. The TCR originated in an adult with an advanced solid tumor such as melanoma, head and neck, liver or kidney cancer. Source: CD4+ or CD8+ T cells sorted from blood, taken in a trial of the OX40 agonist ivuxolimab. The CDR3 bases are TGTGCCAGTAGTAACACCCAGCGGGGTTCCTACGAGCAGTACTTC. Translated: CASSNTQRGSYEQYF.